The 12 T cell receptor beta chains in this list originate from one sample, sequenced in a study of T cells in Graves' hyperthyroidism and ophthalmopathy. TCR beta CDR3 regions were amplified from RNA. HTBI primers were employed in a first-round RT-PCR of the TCR CDR3. TCRdb analysed the multiplex PCR reads with MiXCR anew, one entry per CDR3 protein. The table lists around 700,000 distinct CDR3 sequences, approximately 19% of them singletons, with over 15% in the top ten. The sample taken for sequencing was blood. All receptors derive from a woman aged 45-65 years with Graves' hyperthyroidism that later progressed to Graves' ophthalmopathy.

At least ten counts were recorded for this clonotype. This chain links TRBV11-2 with TRBJ1-1; D not certain. The CDR3 loop spans 15 amino acids. Germline loops: CDR1 SGHAT, CDR2 FQNNGV. The germline V and J ends were trimmed by 5 bases and 1 base, with 14 bases remaining between them. CDR3 amino acids: CASSDWEARNTEAFF. Here the CDR3 DNA reads TGTGCCAGCAGCGACTGGGAAGCGAGGAACACTGAAGCTTTCTTT. Full variable domain (remainder filled in from reference TRBV11-2 and TRBJ1-1): EAGVAQSPRYKIIEKRQSVAFWCNPISGHATLYWYQQILGQGPKLLIQFQNNGVVDDSQLPKDRFSAERLKGVDSTLKIQPAKLEDSAVYLCASSDWEARNTEAFFGQGTRLTVV.

This clonotype came up a few times. The chain combines TRBV7-6 with TRBJ2-5; 9 bases are shared with TRBD1. Trimming cost V 5 bases and J 0 bases; bases outside gene matches: 10. CDR3 size: 17 residues. CDR1 is SGHVS and CDR2 is FNYEAQ in the germline V gene. DNA for the CDR3: TGTGCCAGCAGCGGTGGGACAGGGAACATAGACCAAGAGACCCAGTACTTC. It encodes CASSGGTGNIDQETQYF. Full variable domain (remainder filled in from reference TRBV7-6 and TRBJ2-5): GAGVSQSPRYKVTKRGQDVALRCDPISGHVSLYWYRQALGQGPEFLTYFNYEAQQDKSGLPNDRFSAERPEGSISTLTIQRTEQRDSAMYRCASSGGTGNIDQETQYFGPGTRLLVL.

The V call is TRBV12-5, the J call TRBJ2-7; 9 bases line up with TRBD2. V lost 6 bases to trimming and J lost 3 bases; unmatched junction nucleotides: 12. Germline CDR1 and CDR2: LGHNT and FRNRAP. CDR3 length: 16 amino acids. The CDR3 bases are TGTGCTAGTGGCTCCACAACCGGGACTAGCCTCTACGAGCAGTACTTC. This encodes CASGSTTGTSLYEQYF.

The table lists this clonotype with many counts. The chain is built from TRBV7-9 and TRBJ2-5; 7 nucleotides line up with TRBD1. Germline trimming cut 5 bases from V and 0 bases from J; bases unmatched to any gene: 12. Germline assignment: CDR1 SEHNR and CDR2 FQNEAQ (reference sequence). The CDR3 covers 17 residues. The CDR3 nucleotides read TGTGCCAGCAGCATACGTTCCGGGACAGCCAACCAAGAGACCCAGTACTTC. Translation: CASSIRSGTANQETQYF.

This clonotype was detected ten times or more. The V gene is TRBV20-1, the J gene TRBJ1-1; a weak D match, TRBD1 (6 bases). CDR3 length: 13 amino acids. The germline V and J ends were trimmed by 5 bases and 0 bases, with 10 bases remaining between them. Germline V CDR1 and CDR2: DFQATT, SNEGSKA (reference sequence). The CDR3 spells CSAVGAVNTEAFF. CDR3 sequence (DNA): TGCAGTGCTGTGGGGGCAGTGAACACTGAAGCTTTCTTT.

This clonotype was seen many times. V usage is TRBV3-1 and J usage is TRBJ2-7; D might be TRBD2 (5 bases). The germline V and J ends were trimmed by 4 bases and 0 bases, with 13 bases remaining between them. Looked up from germline, CDR1 is LGHDT and CDR2 is YNNKEL (reference sequence). The CDR3 is 15 amino acids. CDR3 DNA sequence: TGTGCCAGCAGCCGTGGACTCTCGATCTCCTACGAGCAGTACTTC. It is translated as CASSRGLSISYEQYF.

This clonotype was counted ten times or more. V is TRBV3-1 and J is TRBJ1-4; D uncertain. This CDR3 region has 15 residues. V lost 4 bases to trimming and J lost 8 bases, with 17 bases between them. The germline gives CDR1 LGHDT, CDR2 YNNKEL (reference sequence). CDR3 sequence reads: CASSPLGRTDEKLFF. CDR3 in DNA: TGTGCCAGCAGCCCTCTCGGGAGGACGGACGAAAAACTGTTTTTT.

This clonotype has only a few counts. The V and J genes are TRBV27 and TRBJ2-7; TRBD1 or TRBD2 may be the D gene (5 bases each). The CDR3 runs 13 residues. Germline V CDR1 and CDR2: MNHEY, SMNVEV (reference sequence). With 2 bases removed from V and 6 bases from J, the gap between germline ends came to 11 bases. The CDR3 bases are TGTGCCAGCAGTTTAGTCAGGGACCGCGAGCAGTACTTC. It specifies CASSLVRDREQYF.

The gene calls are TRBV29-1 and TRBJ2-7, with no clear D. This CDR3 spans 13 amino acids. CDR1 is SQVTM and CDR2 is ANQGSEA in the germline V gene. Trimming shortened V by 4 bases and J by 3 bases, and 13 bases separated the two germline ends. This CDR3 is CSVAGGYIYEQYF. The CDR3, as DNA: TGCAGCGTTGCGGGTGGATACATCTACGAGCAGTACTTC.

At least ten counts were recorded for this clonotype. The J gene is TRBJ2-1, the V gene TRBV6-1; TRBD1 aligns across 7 bases. The ends lost 4 bases at V and 8 bases at J; junction bases unmatched: 17. This CDR3 is 17 amino acids long. Germline assignment: CDR1 MNHNS and CDR2 SASEGT. The CDR3 is CASSGGQAHGWDDEQFF. CDR3 nucleotides: TGTGCCAGCAGTGGCGGACAGGCTCACGGCTGGGACGATGAGCAGTTCTTC.

This clonotype was counted ten times or more. The rearrangement links TRBV12-3 or TRBV12-4 to TRBJ2-5; D is ambiguous. This CDR3 is 14 amino acids long. The V gene lost 3 bases and the J gene lost 2 bases, with 10 bases spanning the gap. The CDR3 loop reads CASSFVREQETQYF. The DNA of the CDR3 is TGTGCCAGCAGTTTCGTGCGCGAACAAGAGACCCAGTACTTC.

Comments on this clonotype: A clone one base away is much larger, so this may be a read error. V gene TRBV5-1 combines with J gene TRBJ2-7; D is perhaps TRBD2 (5 bases). The CDR3 totals 15 residues. Deletions cut 4 bases from V and 3 bases from J, with 17 bases between. CDR1 is SGHRS, CDR2 YFSETQ, per germline. CDR3: CASSEDEARGYEQYF. Written as DNA, the CDR3 is TGCGCCAGCAGCGAGGACGAGGCTCGGGGCTACGAGCAGTACTTC.